The 17 T cell receptor beta chains below come from one sample, sequenced in a study of blood T cell repertoires in COVID-19. The data were produced by immunoSEQ multiplex PCR, yet TCRdb's version contains in-frame clones alone and is incomplete. The top ten clones hold about 5% of a sample with approximately 150,000 clones, around 82% of them seen once. Sequencing was performed on peripheral blood. The source is a woman between 50 and 59 years old with acute or convalescent COVID-19.

The CDR3 spells CASSQERWLAGGPDTQYF. The DNA of the CDR3 is TGCGCCAGCAGCCAAGAGAGGTGGCTAGCGGGGGGGCCAGATACGCAGTATTTT. This chain connects TRBV4-1 to TRBJ2-3; 12 bases are a match to TRBD2. Germline-derived CDR1 and CDR2 are MGHRA and YSYEKL. J was trimmed by 4 bases and V by 0 bases; bases with no gene match: 8. This CDR3 comprises 18 residues.

This chain uses TRBV11-2 with TRBJ2-7; 8 bases line up with TRBD2. The CDR3 is 18 amino acids. Germline lookup yields CDR1 SGHAT and CDR2 FQNNGV. The V and J ends lost 5 bases and 4 bases, in that order; junction bases with no gene match: 19. The CDR3 loop is CASSPELSDGGGEYEQYF. As DNA, the CDR3 is TGTGCCAGCAGCCCCGAACTTTCTGACGGGGGGGGTGAGTACGAGCAGTACTTC.

J is TRBJ2-6 and V is TRBV19, with D possibly TRBD1 on 5 matching bases. The CDR3 is made up of 16 amino acids. CDR1 is LNHDA and CDR2 is SQIVND in the germline V gene (reference sequence). The germline V and J ends were trimmed by 1 base and 0 bases, with 7 bases remaining between them. The CDR3 sequence: CASSIGGSSGANVLTF. The CDR3 nucleotides read TGTGCCAGTAGTATAGGGGGCAGCTCTGGGGCCAACGTCCTGACTTTC.

The chain carries TRBV6-5 and TRBJ1-5; 7 nucleotides match TRBD1. After removal of 6 bases from V and 3 bases from J, the junction contained 5 bases not matched to a gene. The CDR3 has 14 amino acids. The germline V gene has CDR1 MNHEY and CDR2 SVGAGI. For the CDR3, the DNA is TGTGCCAGCAGCAGGGACAGAGCCAATCAGCCCCAGCATTTT. Protein product: CASSRDRANQPQHF.

The chain has TRBV7-9 and TRBJ2-1, with 7 bases aligning to TRBD1. This CDR3 contains 14 residues. J gave up 13 bases and V 1 base, and 10 bases lay outside the gene matches. Germline assignment: CDR1 SEHNR and CDR2 FQNEAQ (reference sequence). The CDR3 spells CASSLDSSQGVQFF. CDR3 sequence (DNA): TGTGCCAGCAGCTTAGATTCGTCGCAGGGGGTACAGTTCTTC.

The rearrangement links TRBV6-5 to TRBJ2-7; D is undetermined. Trimming took off 7 bases at V and 5 bases at J, with 9 bases between the two ends. Looked up from germline, CDR1 is MNHEY and CDR2 is SVGAGI. This CDR3 is built from 11 residues. The CDR3, as DNA: TGTGCCAGCACCTATCACCACGAGCAGTACTTC. Its translation: CASTYHHEQYF.

The chain recombines TRBV28 with TRBJ2-3, with 7 bases lining up with TRBD2. V was clipped by 10 bases and J by 6 bases; unmatched bases: 10. The CDR3 is 13 amino acids. Per germline, CDR1 MDHEN and CDR2 SYDVKM. DNA of the CDR3: TGTGCCACCGGGGCCGGGACTAAGGATACGCAGTATTTT. This encodes CATGAGTKDTQYF.

The chain has TRBV4-3 and TRBJ1-1; D uncertain. This CDR3 region has 15 residues. The V end was cut by 5 bases, the J end by 0 bases, with 13 bases between. Germline assignment: CDR1 LGHNA and CDR2 YSLEER. Here the CDR3 reads CASSYFGSLNTEAFF. In DNA, the CDR3 is TGCGCCAGCAGCTATTTTGGGAGTCTGAACACTGAAGCTTTCTTT.

The chain is built from TRBV7-2 and TRBJ2-3, with D maybe TRBD2 (5 bases). The CDR3 is 17 residues long. V was cut by 4 bases and J by 3 bases, with 20 bases left in between. Per the germline V gene, CDR1 is SGHTA and CDR2 is FQGNSA. The DNA of the CDR3 is TGTGCCAGCAGCTCCGGGGTCGGGGAGAGGTGGACAGATACGCAGTATTTT. Its protein product is CASSSGVGERWTDTQYF. The full variable domain, rest sourced from reference TRBV7-2 and TRBJ2-3, is GAGVSQSPSNKVTEKGKDVELRCDPISGHTALYWYRQSLGQGLEFLIYFQGNSAPDKSGLPSDRFSAERTGGSVSTLTIQRTQQEDSAVYLCASSSGVGERWTDTQYFGPGTRLTVL.

This clone was counted between two and nine times. V and J are TRBV5-1 and TRBJ2-5; 8 nucleotides align to TRBD2. J lost 7 bases, V lost 4 bases, and 12 bases had no gene match. CDR3 length equals 15 residues. Germline V gene sequence: CDR1 SGHRS, CDR2 YFSETQ. This CDR3 reads CASSGDGGAVGTQYF. The CDR3 DNA reads TGCGCCAGCAGCGGAGACGGGGGGGCCGTTGGGACCCAGTACTTC.

This clone has just a few counts. The J gene is TRBJ2-2, the V gene TRBV28; perhaps TRBD2 as D (5 bases). V was trimmed by 5 bases and J by 6 bases, leaving 10 bases between them. Looked up from germline, CDR1 is MDHEN and CDR2 is SYDVKM. This CDR3 region has 13 residues. The CDR3 DNA reads TGTGCCAGCAGTCCCGCCGGGGCCGGGGAGCTGTTTTTT. Translation: CASSPAGAGELFF.

This chain connects TRBV7-2 to TRBJ1-1, with D hard to call. This CDR3 region has 18 residues. Trimming cost V 2 bases and J 6 bases, with 25 bases left between them. Germline lookup yields CDR1 SGHTA and CDR2 FQGNSA. The CDR3 region is CASSLIYQTTPPHAEAFF. CDR3 in DNA: TGTGCCAGCAGCTTAATATACCAAACCACTCCTCCGCACGCTGAAGCTTTCTTT.

The chain links TRBV3-1 (or the pseudogene TRBV3-2) to TRBJ2-7, with a tentative D call TRBD1 (5 bases). Trimming shortened V by 3 bases and J by 3 bases, and 12 bases separated the two germline ends. The CDR3 extends over 14 amino acids. CDR1 is LGHDT and CDR2 is YNNKEL in the germline V gene (reference sequence). The CDR3 coding sequence is TGTGCCAGCAGCCAGGGCAGGGAAGACTACGAGCAGTACTTC. It is translated as CASSQGREDYEQYF.

This chain joins TRBV10-3 and TRBJ2-7; D is perhaps TRBD2 (6 bases). This CDR3 region has 13 residues. Germline V gives CDR1 ENHRY, CDR2 SYGVKD. V lost 2 bases and J lost 7, with 12 bases in between. Here the CDR3 reads CAISETDGGEQYF. CDR3 DNA sequence: TGTGCCATCAGTGAGACGGACGGGGGAGAGCAGTACTTC.

The V and J genes are TRBV2 and TRBJ1-1; weak D call: TRBD1 (5 bases). The CDR3 has 12 amino acids. Looked up from germline, CDR1 is SNHLY and CDR2 is FYNNEI. V shed 7 bases and J shed 5 bases, with 11 bases lying between them. The CDR3 spells CASKRGLTEAFF. DNA of the CDR3: TGTGCCAGCAAAAGGGGTTTAACTGAAGCTTTCTTT. Drawing the rest from reference TRBV2 and TRBJ1-1, the complete variable domain is EPEVTQTPSHQVTQMGQEVILRCVPISNHLYFYWYRQILGQKVEFLVSFYNNEISEKSEIFDDQFSVERPDGSNFTLKIRSTKLEDSAMYFCASKRGLTEAFFGQGTRLTVV.

The genes are TRBV18 and TRBJ1-2, with D maybe TRBD1 (5 bases). The CDR3 is 13 amino acids. Deletions cut 4 bases from V and 4 bases from J, with 10 bases between. CDR1 and CDR2 (germline): KGHSH, LQKENI. The chain's CDR3 is CASSQDRTYGYTF. The CDR3 bases are TGTGCCAGCTCACAAGACAGAACCTATGGCTACACCTTC.

V and J are TRBV7-6 and TRBJ2-2; 8 positions match TRBD1. CDR3 length equals 13 residues. Trimming cost V 6 bases and J 7 bases; bases outside gene matches: 4. Germline V gives CDR1 SGHVS, CDR2 FNYEAQ. DNA for the CDR3: TGTGCCAGCAGACTGACAGGGGACGGGGAGCTGTTTTTT. Encoded protein: CASRLTGDGELFF.